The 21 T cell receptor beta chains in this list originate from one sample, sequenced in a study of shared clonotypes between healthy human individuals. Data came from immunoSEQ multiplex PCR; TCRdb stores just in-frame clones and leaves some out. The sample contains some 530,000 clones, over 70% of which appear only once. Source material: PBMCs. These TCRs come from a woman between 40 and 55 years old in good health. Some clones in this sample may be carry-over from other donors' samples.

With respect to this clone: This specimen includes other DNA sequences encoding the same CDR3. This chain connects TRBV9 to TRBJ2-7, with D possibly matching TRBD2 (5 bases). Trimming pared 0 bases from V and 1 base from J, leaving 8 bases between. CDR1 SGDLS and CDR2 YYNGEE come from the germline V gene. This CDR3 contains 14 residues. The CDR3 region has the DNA TGTGCCAGCAGCGTAGGAGGGTCTTCCTACGAGCAGTACTTC. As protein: CASSVGGSSYEQYF.

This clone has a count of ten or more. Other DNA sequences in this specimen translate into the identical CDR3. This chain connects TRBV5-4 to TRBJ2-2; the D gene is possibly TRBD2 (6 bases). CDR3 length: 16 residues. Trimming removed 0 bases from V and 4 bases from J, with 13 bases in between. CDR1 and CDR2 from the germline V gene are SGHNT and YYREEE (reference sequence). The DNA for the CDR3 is TGTGCCAGCAGCTTGGGACTAGTGACGAGCACCGGGGAGCTGTTTTTT. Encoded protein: CASSLGLVTSTGELFF.

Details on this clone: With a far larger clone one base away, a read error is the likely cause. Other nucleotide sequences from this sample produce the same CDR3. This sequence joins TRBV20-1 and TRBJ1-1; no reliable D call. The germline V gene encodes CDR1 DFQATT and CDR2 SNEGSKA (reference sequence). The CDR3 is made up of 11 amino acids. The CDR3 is CSASKNTEAFF. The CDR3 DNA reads TGCAGTGCTAGTAAGAACACTGAAGCCTTCTTT.

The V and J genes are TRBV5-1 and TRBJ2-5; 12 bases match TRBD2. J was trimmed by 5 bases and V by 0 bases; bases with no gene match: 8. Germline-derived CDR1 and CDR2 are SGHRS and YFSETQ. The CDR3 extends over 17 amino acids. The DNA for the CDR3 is TGCGCCAGCAGCTTGGAGACTAGCGGGAGCAATCGGGAGACCCAGTACTTC. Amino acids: CASSLETSGSNRETQYF.

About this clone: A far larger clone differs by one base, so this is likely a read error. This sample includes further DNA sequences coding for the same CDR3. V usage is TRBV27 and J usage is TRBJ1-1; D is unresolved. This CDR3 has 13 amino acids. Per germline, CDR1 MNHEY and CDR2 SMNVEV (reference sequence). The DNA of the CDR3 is TGTGCCAGTAGTTTATCGAGGAACACTGAAGCTTTCTTT. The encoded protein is CASSLSRNTEAFF.

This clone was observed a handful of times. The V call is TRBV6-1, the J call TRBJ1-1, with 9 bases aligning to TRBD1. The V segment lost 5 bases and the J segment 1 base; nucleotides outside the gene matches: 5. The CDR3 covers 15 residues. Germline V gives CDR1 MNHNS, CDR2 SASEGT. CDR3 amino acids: CASSQQTGGNTEAFF. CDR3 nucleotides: TGTGCCAGCAGTCAACAGACAGGGGGGAACACTGAAGCTTTCTTT.

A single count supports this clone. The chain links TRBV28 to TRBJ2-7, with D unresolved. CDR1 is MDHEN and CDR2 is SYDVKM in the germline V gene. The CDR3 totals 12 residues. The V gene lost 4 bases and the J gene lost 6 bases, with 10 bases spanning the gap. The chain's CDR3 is CASSSPASEQYF. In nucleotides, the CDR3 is TGTGCCAGCAGTTCCCCCGCAAGCGAGCAGTACTTC.

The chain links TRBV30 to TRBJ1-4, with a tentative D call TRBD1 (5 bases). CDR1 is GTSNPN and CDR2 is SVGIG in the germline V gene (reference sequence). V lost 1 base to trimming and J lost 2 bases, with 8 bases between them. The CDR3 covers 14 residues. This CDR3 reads CAWSGGVTNEKLFF. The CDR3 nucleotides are TGTGCCTGGAGTGGGGGGGTTACTAATGAAAAACTGTTTTTT. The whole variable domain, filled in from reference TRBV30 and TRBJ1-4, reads SQTIHQWPATLVQPVGSPLSLECTVEGTSNPNLYWYRQAAGRGLQLLFYSVGIGQISSEVPQNLSASRPQDRQFILSSKKLLLSDSGFYLCAWSGGVTNEKLFFGSGTQLSVL.

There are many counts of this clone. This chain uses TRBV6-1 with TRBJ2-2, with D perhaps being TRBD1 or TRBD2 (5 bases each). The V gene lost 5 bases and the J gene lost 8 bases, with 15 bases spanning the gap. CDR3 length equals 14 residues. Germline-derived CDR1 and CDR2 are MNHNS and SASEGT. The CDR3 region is CASSSEGSLGELFF. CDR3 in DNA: TGTGCCAGCAGTTCTGAGGGGAGTTTGGGGGAGCTGTTTTTT.

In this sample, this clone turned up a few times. In DNA, the CDR3 is TGTGCCACCAGCAGAGAGCCGGGGCTTCAGCCCCAGCATTTT. This encodes CATSREPGLQPQHF. V is TRBV15 and J is TRBJ1-5; maybe TRBD1 (5 bases). The length of the CDR3 is 14 residues. V was trimmed by 0 bases and J by 6 bases, leaving 9 bases between them. From germline, CDR1 is LNHNV and CDR2 YYDKDF (reference sequence). Drawing the rest from reference TRBV15 and TRBJ1-5, the complete variable domain is DAMVIQNPRYQVTQFGKPVTLSCSQTLNHNVMYWYQQKSSQAPKLLFHYYDKDFNNEADTPDNFQSRRPNTSFCFLDIRSPGLGDTAMYLCATSREPGLQPQHFGDGTRLSIL.

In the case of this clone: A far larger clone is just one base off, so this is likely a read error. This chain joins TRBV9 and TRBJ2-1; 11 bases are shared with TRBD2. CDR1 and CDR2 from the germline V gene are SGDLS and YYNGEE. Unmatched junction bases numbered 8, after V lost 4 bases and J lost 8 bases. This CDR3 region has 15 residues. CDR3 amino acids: CASSLRTSGSYEQFF. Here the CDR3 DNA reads TGTGCCAGCAGCCTTCGGACTAGCGGGTCTTATGAGCAGTTCTTC.

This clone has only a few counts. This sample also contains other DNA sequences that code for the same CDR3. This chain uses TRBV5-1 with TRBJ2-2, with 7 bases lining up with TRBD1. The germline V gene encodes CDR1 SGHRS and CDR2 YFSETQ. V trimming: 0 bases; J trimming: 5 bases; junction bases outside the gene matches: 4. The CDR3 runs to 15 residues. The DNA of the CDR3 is TGCGCCAGCAGCTTGGCGGCAGGGGGAACCGGGGAGCTGTTTTTT. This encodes CASSLAAGGTGELFF.

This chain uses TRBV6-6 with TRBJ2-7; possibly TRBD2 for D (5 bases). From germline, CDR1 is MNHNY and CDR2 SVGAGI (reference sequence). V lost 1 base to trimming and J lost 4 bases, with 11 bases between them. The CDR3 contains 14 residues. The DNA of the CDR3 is TGTGCCAGCAGTTACTTGGGAGAGGTTTACGAGCAGTACTTC. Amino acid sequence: CASSYLGEVYEQYF.

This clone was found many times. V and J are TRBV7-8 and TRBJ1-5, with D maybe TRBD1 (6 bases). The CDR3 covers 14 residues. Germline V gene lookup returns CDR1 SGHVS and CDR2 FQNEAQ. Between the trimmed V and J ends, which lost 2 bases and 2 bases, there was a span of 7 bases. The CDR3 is CASSLPGGNQPQHF. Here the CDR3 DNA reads TGTGCCAGCAGCTTACCAGGGGGCAATCAGCCCCAGCATTTT.

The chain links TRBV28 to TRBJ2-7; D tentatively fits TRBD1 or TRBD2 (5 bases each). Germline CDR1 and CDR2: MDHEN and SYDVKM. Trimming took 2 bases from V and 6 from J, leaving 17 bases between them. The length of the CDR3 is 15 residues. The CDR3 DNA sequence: TGTGCCAGCAGTTTAGGGGGACGGCCCCCGTCCGAGCAGTACTTC. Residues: CASSLGGRPPSEQYF. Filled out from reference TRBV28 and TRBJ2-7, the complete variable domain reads DVKVTQSSRYLVKRTGEKVFLECVQDMDHENMFWYRQDPGLGLRLIYFSYDVKMKEKGDIPEGYSVSREKKERFSLILESASTNQTSMYLCASSLGGRPPSEQYFGPGTRLTVT.

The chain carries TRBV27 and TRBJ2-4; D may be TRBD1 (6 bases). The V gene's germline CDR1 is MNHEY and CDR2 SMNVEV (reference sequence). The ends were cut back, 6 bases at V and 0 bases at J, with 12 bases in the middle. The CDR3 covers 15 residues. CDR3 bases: TGTGCCAGCAGCAAAGGGGGTCTAGCCAAAAACATTCAGTACTTC. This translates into CASSKGGLAKNIQYF.

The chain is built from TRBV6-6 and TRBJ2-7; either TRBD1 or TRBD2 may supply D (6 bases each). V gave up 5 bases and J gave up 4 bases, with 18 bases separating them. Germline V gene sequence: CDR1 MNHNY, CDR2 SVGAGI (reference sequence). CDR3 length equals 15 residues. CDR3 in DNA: TGTGCCAGCAGTCTCTCTGCAGGGGCGGGGTACGAGCAGTACTTC. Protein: CASSLSAGAGYEQYF.

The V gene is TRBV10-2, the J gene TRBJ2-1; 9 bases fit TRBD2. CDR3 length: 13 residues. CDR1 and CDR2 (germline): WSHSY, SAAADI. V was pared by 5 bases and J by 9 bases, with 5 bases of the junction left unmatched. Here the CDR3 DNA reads TGCGCCAGCAGTACGACTAGCGGAACTGAGCAGTTCTTC. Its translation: CASSTTSGTEQFF.

CDR3 nucleotides: TGCGCCAGCAGCTTTGGGTGGATGAACACTGAAGCTTTCTTT. It encodes CASSFGWMNTEAFF. V and J are TRBV5-1 and TRBJ1-1; D not resolved. V lost 2 bases and J 0 bases, leaving 8 bases between the germline ends. Germline CDR1 is SGHRS and CDR2 is YFSETQ. The CDR3 has 14 amino acids.

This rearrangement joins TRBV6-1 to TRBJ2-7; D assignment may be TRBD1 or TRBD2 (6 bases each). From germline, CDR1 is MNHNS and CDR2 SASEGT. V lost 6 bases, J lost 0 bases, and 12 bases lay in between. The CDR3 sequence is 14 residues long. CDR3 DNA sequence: TGTGCCAGCAGGGCGGGACAAAGCTCCTACGAGCAGTACTTC. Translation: CASRAGQSSYEQYF.

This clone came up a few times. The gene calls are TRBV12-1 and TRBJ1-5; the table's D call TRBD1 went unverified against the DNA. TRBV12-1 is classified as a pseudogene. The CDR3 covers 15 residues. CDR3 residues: CASSIWTGEYQPQHF. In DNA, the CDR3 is TGTGCCAGCAGCATCTGGACAGGAGAATATCAGCCCCAGCATTTT.